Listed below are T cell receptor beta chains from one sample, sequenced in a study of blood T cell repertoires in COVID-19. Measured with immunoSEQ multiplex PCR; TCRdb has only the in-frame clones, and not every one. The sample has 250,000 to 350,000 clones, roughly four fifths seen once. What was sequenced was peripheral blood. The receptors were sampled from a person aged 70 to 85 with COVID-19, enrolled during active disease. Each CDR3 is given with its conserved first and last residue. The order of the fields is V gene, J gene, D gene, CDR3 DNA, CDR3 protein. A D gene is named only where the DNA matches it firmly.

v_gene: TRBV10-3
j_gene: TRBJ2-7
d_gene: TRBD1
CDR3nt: TGTGCCATCAGTGACTCCCGGGACAGGGGTGCCTACGAGCAGTACTTC
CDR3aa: CAISDSRDRGAYEQYF

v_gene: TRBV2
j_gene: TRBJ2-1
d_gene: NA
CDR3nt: TGTGCCAGCAGGGACACCTACACCCGCCTGTACAATGAGCAGTTCTTC
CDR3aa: CASRDTYTRLYNEQFF

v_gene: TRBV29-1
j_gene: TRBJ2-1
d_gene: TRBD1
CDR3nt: TGCAGCGCGGACAGGGGGCTCAATGAGCAGTTCTTC
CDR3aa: CSADRGLNEQFF

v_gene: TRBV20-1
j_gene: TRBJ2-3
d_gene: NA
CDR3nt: TGCAGTGCTAGTAAAACGGCGGTAAGCACAGATACGCAGTATTTT
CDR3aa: CSASKTAVSTDTQYF

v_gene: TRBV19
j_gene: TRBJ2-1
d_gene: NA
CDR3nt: TGTGCCAGTACCATCCCAGGCTCCTACAATGAGCAGTTCTTC
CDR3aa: CASTIPGSYNEQFF

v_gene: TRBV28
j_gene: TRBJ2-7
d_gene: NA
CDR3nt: TGTGCCAGCACCCCGAGCATGGGCGGGGACTACGAGCAGTACTTC
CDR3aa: CASTPSMGGDYEQYF

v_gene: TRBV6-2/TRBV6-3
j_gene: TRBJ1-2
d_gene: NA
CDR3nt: TGTGCCAGCAGCCATCGAGGGGGTGGCTACACCTTC
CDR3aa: CASSHRGGGYTF

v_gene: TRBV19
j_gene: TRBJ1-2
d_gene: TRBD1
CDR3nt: TGTGCCAGTAGGAGGACAGGGGGCGATAGCGGCTATGGCTACACCTTC
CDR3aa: CASRRTGGDSGYGYTF

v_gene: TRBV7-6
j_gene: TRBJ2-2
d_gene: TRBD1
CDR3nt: TGTGCCAGCAGTTCAGTGGGACAGGGGGCGGCCGGGGAGCTGTTTTTT
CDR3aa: CASSSVGQGAAGELFF

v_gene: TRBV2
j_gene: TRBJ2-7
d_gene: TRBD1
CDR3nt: TGTGCCAGCAGCCGGGACAGGGAGCCCCTCGAGCAGTACTTC
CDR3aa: CASSRDREPLEQYF

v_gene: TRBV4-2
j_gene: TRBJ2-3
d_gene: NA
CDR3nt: TGTGCCAGCAGCCTCACAAGCACAGATACGCAGTATTTT
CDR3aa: CASSLTSTDTQYF

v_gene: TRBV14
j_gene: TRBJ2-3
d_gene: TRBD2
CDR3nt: TGTGCCAGCAGCCAAGTCCAGGGACTAGCGACAGATACGCAGTATTTT
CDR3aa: CASSQVQGLATDTQYF

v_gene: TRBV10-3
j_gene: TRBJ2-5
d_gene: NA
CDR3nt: TGTGCAGTGGCGGGTAACCTGGGGGAGACCCAGTACTTC
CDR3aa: CAVAGNLGETQYF

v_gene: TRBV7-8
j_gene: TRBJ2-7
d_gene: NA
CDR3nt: TGTGCCAGCAGCTTAATTATCGGGAGTTACGAGCAGTACTTC
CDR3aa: CASSLIIGSYEQYF

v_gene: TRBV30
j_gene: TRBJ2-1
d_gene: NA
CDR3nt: TGTGCCTGGAGTGTACGAACCGGGAGTCTCGACAATGAGCGGTTCTTC
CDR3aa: CAWSVRTGSLDNERFF

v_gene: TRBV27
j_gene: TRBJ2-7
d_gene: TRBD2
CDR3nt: TGTGCCAGCAGTTCCGAGGGACTAGCGGGGACCTACGAGCAGTACTTC
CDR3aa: CASSSEGLAGTYEQYF